The 14 T cell receptor beta chains in this list originate from one sample, sequenced in a study of neurological immune-mediated disorders. The time point denotes: technical triplicate 1. TCRdb recomputed calls from the 5' RACE reads with MiXCR, one row per CDR3 protein. The repertoire holds fewer than 25,000 distinct CDR3 sequences, about 13% seen once, with 5.5% in the top ten. The sequenced material came from CD4+ T cells from blood. The receptors come from a female donor with HTLV-1-associated myelopathy (HAM/TSP).

The rearrangement links TRBV2 to TRBJ2-7; TRBD2 agrees at 7 bases. CDR3 length: 15 amino acids. The V and J ends lost 7 bases and 0 bases, in that order; junction bases with no gene match: 9. The germline V gene has CDR1 SNHLY and CDR2 FYNNEI. In nucleotides, the CDR3 is TGTGCCAGCAACACCGGGGAGGGTTCCTCCTACGAGCAGTACTTC. Its translation: CASNTGEGSSYEQYF.

The table lists this clonotype with many counts. The J gene is TRBJ2-2, the V gene TRBV5-8; 7 bases agree with TRBD2. Trimming at V came to 4 bases and at J to 2 bases, leaving 8 bases not matched to a gene. Germline CDR1 is SGHTS and CDR2 is YDEGEE. The CDR3 has 16 residues. For the CDR3, the DNA is TGTGCCAGCAGCCCAGCTAGCGGAGCCAACACCGGGGAGCTGTTTTTT. Amino acids: CASSPASGANTGELFF.

This clonotype was counted ten times or more. The CDR3 sequence: CSATGQGPYEQYF. DNA of the CDR3: TGCAGTGCAACGGGACAGGGCCCCTACGAGCAGTACTTC. This chain connects TRBV20-1 to TRBJ2-7; 9 bases agree with TRBD1. CDR3 size: 13 residues. V shed 6 bases, J shed 2 bases, and the junction held 5 bases outside the gene matches. The germline gives CDR1 DFQATT, CDR2 SNEGSKA (reference sequence).

This clonotype was observed many times. The gene calls are TRBV7-3 and TRBJ2-1; 7 nucleotides match TRBD1. The germline V gene has CDR1 SGHTA and CDR2 FQGTGA. The CDR3 is made up of 16 amino acids. V shed 5 bases, J shed 2 bases, and the junction held 9 bases outside the gene matches. The CDR3 region has the DNA TGTGCCAGCAGCCCCCCAGGGGGAGCCCCCTACAATGAGCAGTTCTTC. As protein: CASSPPGGAPYNEQFF.

This clonotype was seen repeatedly, ten times or more. V and J are TRBV5-6 and TRBJ1-6; D is uncertain. Per the germline V gene, CDR1 is SGHDT and CDR2 is YYEEEE. The V gene lost 0 bases and the J gene lost 5 bases, with 6 bases spanning the gap. This CDR3 region has 14 residues. The CDR3 protein is CASSLERDNSPLHF. The CDR3 coding sequence is TGTGCCAGCAGCTTGGAGAGGGATAATTCACCCCTCCACTTT.

The table lists this clonotype with many counts. V usage is TRBV20-1 and J usage is TRBJ2-3; possibly TRBD1 for D (5 bases). Germline V gene data show CDR1 as DFQATT and CDR2 as SNEGSKA (reference sequence). The CDR3 has 13 residues. V lost 3 bases and J 2 bases, leaving 9 bases between the germline ends. CDR3 nucleotide sequence: TGCAGTGCTAGTAAAGGGGCCACAGATACGCAGTATTTT. Translating gives CSASKGATDTQYF.

The chain uses TRBV10-3 and TRBJ1-1; 7 nucleotides align to TRBD1. This CDR3 spans 13 amino acids. The V gene end was trimmed by 10 bases and the J gene end by 3 bases; junction bases not matched to a gene: 8. Germline lookup yields CDR1 ENHRY and CDR2 SYGVKD. The CDR3 reads CATQKGAYTEAFF. CDR3 DNA: TGTGCCACTCAAAAGGGGGCCTACACTGAAGCTTTCTTT.

This clonotype showed up many times. The chain joins TRBV12-3 or TRBV12-4 to TRBJ2-7; a weak D match, TRBD1 (5 bases). CDR3 length equals 12 residues. The germline V and J ends were trimmed by 4 bases and 8 bases, with 12 bases remaining between them. CDR3 coding DNA: TGTGCCAGCAGTTCTCAGGGATTAAAGCAGTACTTC. Protein product: CASSSQGLKQYF.

Of note for this clonotype: The junction does not match germline at one end; this may be a read error. This chain links TRBV20-1 with TRBJ2-1; 10 bases line up with TRBD2. The CDR3 has 14 residues. The germline V gene has CDR1 DFQATT and CDR2 SNEGSKA (reference sequence). The CDR3 nucleotides are TGCAGTGCTATAGCGGGAGGTTACTACAATGAGCAGTCCTTC. Amino acid sequence: CSAIAGGYYNEQSF.

This clonotype was found many times. The gene calls are TRBV10-3 and TRBJ1-2, with D hard to call. V gave up 2 bases and J gave up 0 bases, with 10 bases separating them. Germline V CDR1 and CDR2: ENHRY, SYGVKD. This CDR3 region has 15 residues. For the CDR3, the DNA is TGTGCCATCAGTGAGGACGGAACGTCTAACTATGGCTACACCTTC. It specifies CAISEDGTSNYGYTF.

This clonotype was counted a few times. The chain joins TRBV5-1 to TRBJ2-1, with a weak D call TRBD2 (5 bases). This CDR3 has 13 amino acids. Germline values: CDR1 SGHRS, CDR2 YFSETQ. V was pared by 4 bases and J by 9 bases, with 14 bases between. CDR3 amino acids: CASSIGLAGEQFF. The DNA for the CDR3 is TGCGCCAGCAGCATAGGACTGGCTGGTGAGCAGTTCTTC.

This clonotype has ten or more counts. A read error is possible here, since a much larger clone lies one base away. The chain is built from TRBV7-9 and TRBJ1-2; D might be TRBD1 (5 bases). Germline assignment: CDR1 SEHNR and CDR2 FQNEAQ (reference sequence). This CDR3 contains 15 residues. The V end lost 5 bases, the J end lost 2 bases, and 15 bases lay between the germline ends. The CDR3 loop reads CASSPEVRGNYGYTF. DNA of the CDR3: TGTGCCAGCAGCCCTGAAGTCCGGGGGAACTATGGCTACACCTTC.

This clonotype occurred many times. The chain joins TRBV10-3 to TRBJ1-5; D remains ambiguous. The germline V gene has CDR1 ENHRY and CDR2 SYGVKD. Trimming took 3 bases from V and 0 from J, leaving 6 bases between them. The CDR3 runs 14 residues. CDR3 region: CAISDPYSNQPQHF. The CDR3, as DNA: TGTGCCATCAGTGACCCGTATAGCAATCAGCCCCAGCATTTT.

This clonotype was detected ten times or more. The gene calls are TRBV7-9 and TRBJ2-3; D is possibly TRBD1 (5 bases). The CDR3 is 15 amino acids. Germline V gene data show CDR1 as SEHNR and CDR2 as FQNEAQ (reference sequence). The germline V and J ends were trimmed by 5 bases and 0 bases, with 12 bases remaining between them. Written as DNA, the CDR3 is TGTGCCAGCAGCCCCCAGGGAACTAGCACAGATACGCAGTATTTT. Its translation is CASSPQGTSTDTQYF.